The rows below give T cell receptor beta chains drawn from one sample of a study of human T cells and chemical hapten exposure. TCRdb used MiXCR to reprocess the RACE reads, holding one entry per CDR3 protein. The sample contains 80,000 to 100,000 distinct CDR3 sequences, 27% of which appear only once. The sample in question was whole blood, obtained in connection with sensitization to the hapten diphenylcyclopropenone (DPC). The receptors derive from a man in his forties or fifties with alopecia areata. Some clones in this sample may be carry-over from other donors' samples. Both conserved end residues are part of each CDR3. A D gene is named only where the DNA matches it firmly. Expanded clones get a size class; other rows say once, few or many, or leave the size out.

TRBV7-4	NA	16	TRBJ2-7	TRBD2	CASSLGTSGPVDEQYF	TGTGCCAGCAGCCTGGGGACTAGCGGTCCGGTGGACGAGCAGTACTTC
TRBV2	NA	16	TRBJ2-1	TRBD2	CASIPLGGVRINEQFF	TGTGCCAGCATCCCCTTGGGGGGGGTAAGGATCAATGAGCAGTTCTTC
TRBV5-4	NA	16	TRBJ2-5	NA	CASSPYVHSPQETQYF	TGTGCCAGCAGCCCTTATGTTCACTCCCCCCAAGAGACCCAGTACTTC
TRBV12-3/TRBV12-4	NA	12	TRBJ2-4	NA	CASSRFKNIQYF	TGTGCCAGCAGTCGTTTTAAAAACATTCAGTACTTC
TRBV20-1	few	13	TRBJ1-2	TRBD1	CSASANRGRGYTF	TGCAGTGCTAGTGCGAACAGGGGGCGAGGCTACACCTTC
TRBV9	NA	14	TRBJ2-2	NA	CASSVAVGSGELFF	TGTGCCAGCAGCGTAGCTGTCGGATCCGGGGAGCTGTTTTTT
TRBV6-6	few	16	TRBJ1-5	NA	CASSYRVGPGNQPQHF	TGTGCCAGCAGTTACCGTGTAGGACCTGGCAATCAGCCCCAGCATTTT
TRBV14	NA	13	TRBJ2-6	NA	CASSHSGANVLTF	TGTGCCAGCAGCCACTCTGGGGCCAACGTCCTGACTTTC
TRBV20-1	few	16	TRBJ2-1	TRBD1	CSAPQPRQGRGNEQFF	TGCAGTGCTCCACAACCCCGACAGGGGAGAGGCAATGAGCAGTTCTTC
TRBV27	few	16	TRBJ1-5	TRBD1	CASSFRYRGADQPQHF	TGTGCCAGCAGTTTCCGCTACAGGGGGGCGGATCAGCCCCAGCATTTT
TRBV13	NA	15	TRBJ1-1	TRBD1	CASSLSPTGATEAFF	TGTGCCAGCAGCTTAAGCCCCACAGGGGCTACTGAAGCTTTCTTT
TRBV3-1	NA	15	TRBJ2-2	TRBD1	CASSLGQGNTGELFF	TGTGCCAGCAGCCTAGGACAGGGGAACACCGGGGAGCTGTTTTTT
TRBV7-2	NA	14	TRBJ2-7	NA	CASSARSSSYEQYF	TGTGCCAGCAGCGCCAGGTCCAGCTCCTACGAGCAGTACTTC
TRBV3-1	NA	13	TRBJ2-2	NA	CASSWTNTGELFF	TGTGCCAGCAGCTGGACGAACACCGGGGAGCTGTTTTTT
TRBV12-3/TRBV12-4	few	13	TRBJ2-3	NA	CASTSHSTDTQYF	TGTGCCAGCACCTCTCATAGCACAGATACGCAGTATTTT
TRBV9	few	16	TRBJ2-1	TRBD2	CASSVMTSNYNNEQFF	TGTGCCAGCAGCGTGATGACTAGCAACTACAACAATGAGCAGTTCTTC
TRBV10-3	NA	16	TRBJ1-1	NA	CAIRRTHGQENTEAFF	TGTGCCATCAGGCGGACCCATGGACAAGAGAACACTGAAGCTTTCTTT
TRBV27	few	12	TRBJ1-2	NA	CASSSGGYGYTF	TGTGCCAGCAGCAGTGGGGGATATGGCTACACCTTC
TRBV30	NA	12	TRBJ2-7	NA	CAWSPGPYEQYF	TGTGCCTGGAGCCCTGGGCCCTACGAGCAGTACTTC
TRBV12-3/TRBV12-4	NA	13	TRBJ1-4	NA	CASSPSSNEKLFF	TGTGCCAGCAGCCCATCAAGCAATGAAAAACTGTTTTTT
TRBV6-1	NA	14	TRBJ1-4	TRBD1	CASSKGGPDEKLFF	TGTGCCAGCAGTAAAGGGGGCCCTGATGAAAAACTGTTTTTT
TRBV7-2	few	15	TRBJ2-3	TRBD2	CASSLRLAGADTQYF	TGTGCCAGCAGCTTAAGGCTAGCGGGAGCGGATACGCAGTATTTT
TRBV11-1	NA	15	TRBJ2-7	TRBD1	CASSLGQGIAREQYF	TGTGCCAGCAGCTTAGGACAGGGGATAGCCCGCGAGCAGTACTTC
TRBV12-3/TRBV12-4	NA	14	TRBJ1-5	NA	CASSLPKPDQPQHF	TGTGCCAGCAGTTTACCTAAGCCGGATCAGCCCCAGCATTTT
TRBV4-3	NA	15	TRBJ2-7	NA	CASSQDQTSLYEQYF	TGCGCCAGCAGCCAAGATCAAACTAGCCTATACGAGCAGTACTTC
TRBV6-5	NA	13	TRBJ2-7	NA	CASSFQGVSEQYF	TGTGCCAGCAGTTTCCAAGGGGTGAGCGAGCAGTACTTC
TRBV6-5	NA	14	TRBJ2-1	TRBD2	CASSSSGRGNEQFF	TGTGCCAGCAGTTCCAGCGGGAGGGGAAATGAGCAGTTCTTC
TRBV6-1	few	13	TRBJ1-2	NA	CASSHRLFYGYTF	TGTGCCAGCAGCCACAGGTTATTTTATGGCTACACCTTC
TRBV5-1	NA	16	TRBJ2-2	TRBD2	CASSLGLAEKVGELFF	TGCGCCAGCAGCTTGGGACTAGCGGAGAAGGTGGGGGAGCTGTTTTTT
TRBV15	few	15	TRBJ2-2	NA	CATSSGSGDTGELFF	TGTGCCACCAGCAGCGGATCTGGGGACACCGGGGAGCTGTTTTTT
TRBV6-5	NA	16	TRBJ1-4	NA	CASSPLGRQANEKLFF	TGTGCCAGCAGTCCCCTTGGAAGGCAGGCTAATGAAAAACTGTTTTTT
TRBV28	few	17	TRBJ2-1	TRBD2	CASSSWTSGSGYNEQFF	TGTGCCAGCAGTTCCTGGACTAGCGGGAGTGGCTACAATGAGCAGTTCTTC
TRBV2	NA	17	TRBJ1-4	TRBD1	CASSEARRGTGNEKLFF	TGTGCCAGCAGTGAAGCGCGGCGGGGGACAGGGAATGAAAAACTGTTTTTT
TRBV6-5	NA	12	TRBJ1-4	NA	CASGRGNEKLFF	TGTGCCAGCGGCAGGGGTAATGAAAAACTGTTTTTT
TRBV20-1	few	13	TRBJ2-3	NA	CSARVVSRLAQYF	TGCAGTGCTAGAGTTGTCAGTAGGCTTGCGCAGTATTTT
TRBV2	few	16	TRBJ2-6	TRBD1	CASSRDRGTGANVLTF	TGTGCCAGCAGCCGGGACAGGGGAACTGGGGCCAACGTCCTGACTTTC
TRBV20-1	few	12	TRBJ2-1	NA	CSATGAWDEQFF	TGCAGTGCTACGGGGGCGTGGGATGAGCAGTTCTTC
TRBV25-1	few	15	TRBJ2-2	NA	CASSEFRASGGELFF	TGTGCCAGCAGTGAATTTCGGGCCTCAGGGGGGGAGCTGTTTTTT
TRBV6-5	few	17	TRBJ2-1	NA	CASSTSAGRRAYNEQFF	TGTGCCAGCAGCACAAGTGCGGGTAGGAGAGCCTACAATGAGCAGTTCTTC
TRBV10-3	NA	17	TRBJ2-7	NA	CAISEFISTAGIYEQYF	TGTGCCATCAGTGAGTTTATTTCGACGGCCGGCATTTACGAGCAGTACTTC
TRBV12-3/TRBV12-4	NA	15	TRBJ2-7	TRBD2	CASSPSSGRVYEQYF	TGTGCCAGCAGTCCTTCTAGCGGGAGGGTTTACGAGCAGTACTTC
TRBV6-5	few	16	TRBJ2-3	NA	CASSYKPGRVTDTQYF	TGTGCCAGCAGTTACAAACCTGGACGGGTAACAGATACGCAGTATTTT
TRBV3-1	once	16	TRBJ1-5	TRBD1	CASSQGDSVANQPQHF	TGTGCCAGCAGCCAAGGGGACAGCGTCGCGAATCAGCCCCAGCATTTT
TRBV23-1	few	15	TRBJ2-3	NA	CASSRPGSRGNTQYF	TGCGCCAGCAGTCGGCCGGGTTCCCGTGGGAATACGCAGTATTTT
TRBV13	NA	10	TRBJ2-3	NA	CAVGEPTQYF	TGTGCCGTTGGGGAGCCTACGCAGTATTTT
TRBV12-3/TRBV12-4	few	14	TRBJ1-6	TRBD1	CASSLGQPNSPLHF	TGTGCCAGCAGTTTGGGACAGCCTAATTCACCCCTCCACTTT
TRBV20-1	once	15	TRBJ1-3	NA	CSARDLTRDQNTIYF	TGCAGTGCTAGAGATCTTACCAGGGACCAAAACACCATATATTTT
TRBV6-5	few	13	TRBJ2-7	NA	CASLGGPAYEQYF	TGTGCCAGCTTGGGTGGGCCGGCATACGAGCAGTACTTC
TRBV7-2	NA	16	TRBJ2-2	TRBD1	CASSLGRTGASGELFF	TGTGCCAGCAGCTTAGGGCGGACAGGGGCTTCCGGGGAGCTGTTTTTT
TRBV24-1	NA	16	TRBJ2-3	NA	CATSDWTEGSLDTQYF	TGTGCCACCAGTGACTGGACAGAGGGGAGCCTAGATACGCAGTATTTT
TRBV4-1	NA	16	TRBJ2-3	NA	CASSPSRLGGTDTQYF	TGCGCCAGCAGCCCGTCACGCCTTGGGGGCACAGATACGCAGTATTTT
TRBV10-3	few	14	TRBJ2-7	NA	CAISVRQTTYEQYF	TGTGCCATCAGTGTGAGGCAGACCACCTACGAGCAGTACTTC
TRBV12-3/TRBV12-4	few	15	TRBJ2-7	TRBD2	CASSPTSGSNYEQYF	TGTGCCAGCAGCCCAACTAGCGGGAGTAACTACGAGCAGTACTTC
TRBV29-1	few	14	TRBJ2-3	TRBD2	CSGTLAGGTDTQYF	TGCAGCGGGACATTAGCGGGAGGCACAGATACGCAGTATTTT
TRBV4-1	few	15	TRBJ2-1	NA	CASSQSSAANNEQFF	TGCGCCAGCAGCCAAAGTTCAGCGGCTAACAATGAGCAGTTCTTC
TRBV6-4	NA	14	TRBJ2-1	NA	CASSPTGLHNEQFF	TGTGCCAGCAGCCCCACGGGACTTCACAATGAGCAGTTCTTC
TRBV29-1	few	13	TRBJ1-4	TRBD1	CSVKTGGNEKLFF	TGCAGCGTTAAGACAGGGGGAAATGAAAAACTGTTTTTT
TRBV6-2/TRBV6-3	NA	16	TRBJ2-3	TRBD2	CASRGLAGGRTDTQYF	TGTGCCAGCAGGGGACTAGCGGGAGGCCGCACAGATACGCAGTATTTT
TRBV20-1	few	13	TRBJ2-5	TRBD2	CSARWEGQETQYF	TGCAGTGCTAGATGGGAGGGCCAAGAGACCCAGTACTTC
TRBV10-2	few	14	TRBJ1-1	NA	CASSALEMNTEAFF	TGCGCCAGCAGTGCTCTGGAGATGAACACTGAAGCTTTCTTT